This entry lists 20 T cell receptor beta chains sequenced from one sample in a study of human T cells and chemical hapten exposure. TCRdb independently ran MiXCR on the RACE reads; one entry per CDR3 protein. The sample holds about 380,000 distinct CDR3 sequences, about 4.8% seen once. Time point described: patch test 1, 2 weeks after DPC sensitization. The treatment was: therapeutic diphenylcyclopropenone sensitization with weekly scalp DPC. The material sequenced was whole blood, taken in connection with sensitization to the hapten diphenylcyclopropenone (DPC). The receptors originated from a woman between 50 and 59 years old with alopecia areata. Some clones in this sample may be carry-over from other donors' samples.

This clonotype was recorded many times. The chain carries TRBV28 and TRBJ2-7; TRBD1 agrees at 7 bases. The CDR3 runs to 14 residues. CDR1 and CDR2 from the germline V gene are MDHEN and SYDVKM. Unmatched junction bases numbered 8, after V lost 7 bases and J lost 2 bases. Here the CDR3 reads CASIGTAKTYEQYF. The CDR3 region has the DNA TGTGCCAGCATCGGGACAGCGAAGACCTACGAGCAGTACTTC.

The genes are TRBV5-1 and TRBJ2-1; no clear D gene. The V end was cut by 2 bases, the J end by 0 bases, with 9 bases between. Germline V gene lookup returns CDR1 SGHRS and CDR2 YFSETQ. This CDR3 contains 15 residues. The CDR3 sequence: CASSFDPGSYNEQFF. CDR3 nucleotide sequence: TGCGCCAGCAGCTTTGACCCCGGCTCCTACAATGAGCAGTTCTTC. Supplemented by reference TRBV5-1 and TRBJ2-1, the full variable domain reads KAGVTQTPRYLIKTRGQQVTLSCSPISGHRSVSWYQQTPGQGLQFLFEYFSETQRNKGNFPGRFSGRQFSNSRSEMNVSTLELGDSALYLCASSFDPGSYNEQFFGPGTRLTVL.

This sequence joins TRBV12-5 and TRBJ1-1; 10 nucleotides agree with TRBD1. Germline CDR1 reads LGHNT; CDR2 reads FRNRAP. The CDR3 contains 11 residues. Trimming cost V 6 bases and J 10 bases; bases outside gene matches: 2. The CDR3 loop reads CASGDRGPAFF. The CDR3 bases are TGTGCTAGTGGCGACAGGGGGCCAGCTTTCTTT.

The rearrangement joins TRBV15 to TRBJ2-1; D not certain. The CDR3 covers 17 residues. Trimming took off 2 bases at V and 4 bases at J, with 18 bases between the two ends. CDR1 LNHNV and CDR2 YYDKDF come from the germline V gene (reference sequence). The DNA for the CDR3 is TGTGCCACCAGCAGACCGATAGAAGGACGGATTTACAATGAGCAGTTCTTC. The encoded protein is CATSRPIEGRIYNEQFF.

Ten or more counts support this clonotype. The rearrangement links TRBV20-1 to TRBJ1-1; D gene uncertain. Trimming took 6 bases from V and 4 from J, leaving 12 bases between them. CDR3 size: 12 residues. CDR1 is DFQATT and CDR2 is SNEGSKA in the germline V gene (reference sequence). The CDR3 loop reads CSAPKDATEAFF. DNA for the CDR3: TGCAGTGCCCCAAAAGATGCCACTGAAGCTTTCTTT.

This clonotype turned up a few times. The genes are TRBV4-1 and TRBJ2-1; 8 positions agree with TRBD2. V dropped 4 bases and J dropped 12; count of bases not matched to a gene: 5. This CDR3 has 12 amino acids. In germline, CDR1 is MGHRA, CDR2 YSYEKL. The DNA of the CDR3 is TGCGCCAGCAGCCCCCCGGGAGGGCCGCAGTTCTTC. It translates to CASSPPGGPQFF.

The CDR3 sequence is CASSLGGDLREQYF. CDR3 nucleotide sequence: TGTGCCAGCAGCTTGGGGGGGGACCTCCGGGAGCAGTACTTC. The gene calls are TRBV5-4 and TRBJ2-7; maybe TRBD2 (6 bases). Trimming shortened V by 0 bases and J by 7 bases, and 14 bases separated the two germline ends. In germline, CDR1 is SGHNT, CDR2 YYREEE (reference sequence). The CDR3 has 14 amino acids.

The chain has TRBV20-1 and TRBJ2-3; TRBD2 agrees at 11 bases. Germline assignment: CDR1 DFQATT and CDR2 SNEGSKA (reference sequence). V was clipped by 3 bases and J by 4 bases; unmatched bases: 21. This CDR3 has 20 residues. The CDR3: CSASLPETLAGGPRADTQYF. DNA of the CDR3: TGCAGTGCTAGTCTCCCCGAAACCTTAGCGGGGGGGCCTAGGGCAGATACGCAGTATTTT.

This clonotype has at least ten counts. The rearrangement links TRBV12-3 or TRBV12-4 to TRBJ1-2; D is perhaps TRBD1 (6 bases). This CDR3 comprises 12 residues. V lost 6 bases and J lost 7, with 12 bases in between. The CDR3 DNA reads TGTGCCAGCAGCCAACGGGACACTGGCTACACCTTC. Protein: CASSQRDTGYTF.

This clonotype has ten or more counts. V usage is TRBV29-1 and J usage is TRBJ1-4; D is unclear. There are 12 residues in the CDR3. V was clipped by 4 bases and J by 7 bases, with 10 bases between them. The germline V gene encodes CDR1 SQVTM and CDR2 ANQGSEA. The DNA for the CDR3 is TGCAGCGTTGGGAAACAGACTGAAAAACTGTTTTTT. Its protein product is CSVGKQTEKLFF.

This clonotype was seen repeatedly, ten times or more. The CDR3 loop reads CASSLVATGTGVTEAFF. CDR3 coding DNA: TGTGCCAGCAGCTTGGTGGCCACCGGGACAGGGGTCACTGAAGCTTTCTTT. The chain recombines TRBV5-5 with TRBJ1-1, with TRBD1 identical over 10 bases. Germline-derived CDR1 and CDR2 are SGHKS and YYEKEE (reference sequence). J was trimmed by 4 bases and V by 0 bases; bases with no gene match: 9. The CDR3 has 17 amino acids.

This clonotype was counted a few times. V is TRBV5-1 and J is TRBJ2-7; D perhaps matches TRBD1 (6 bases). Germline V gene data show CDR1 as SGHRS and CDR2 as YFSETQ. Trimming left V 0 bases short and J 6 bases short, with 19 bases between. CDR3 length: 16 amino acids. For the CDR3, the DNA is TGCGCCAGCAGCTTGGGGGACACCCTAAAACAGAGCGAGCAGTACTTC. The encoded protein is CASSLGDTLKQSEQYF.

This clonotype was observed many times. This rearrangement joins TRBV20-1 to TRBJ1-1, with D possibly matching TRBD1 (5 bases). There are 12 residues in the CDR3. V shed 1 base and J shed 6 bases, with 9 bases lying between them. Germline V gene lookup returns CDR1 DFQATT and CDR2 SNEGSKA (reference sequence). Here the CDR3 reads CSARAGPPEAFF. The CDR3 DNA reads TGCAGTGCTAGAGCGGGACCCCCTGAAGCTTTCTTT.

V and J are TRBV2 and TRBJ1-5; D ambiguous. V shed 6 bases and J shed 0 bases, with 12 bases lying between them. The CDR3 consists of 15 residues. Germline V gene sequence: CDR1 SNHLY, CDR2 FYNNEI. The CDR3 reads CASRQIHYSNQPQHF. The CDR3 nucleotides are TGTGCCAGCAGACAGATACATTATAGCAATCAGCCCCAGCATTTT.

Ten or more counts support this clonotype. This rearrangement joins TRBV27 to TRBJ2-6, with unresolved D. This CDR3 region has 16 residues. Germline lookup yields CDR1 MNHEY and CDR2 SMNVEV (reference sequence). V gave up 5 bases and J gave up 0 bases, with 11 bases separating them. The CDR3 is CASSPLSFSGANVLTF. CDR3 coding DNA: TGTGCCAGCAGTCCTCTCAGTTTCTCTGGGGCCAACGTCCTGACTTTC.

This clonotype was counted many times. The DNA for the CDR3 is TGTGCCGCTGGGAAGGGCTGGGCTTTCTTT. Amino acids: CAAGKGWAFF. The J gene is TRBJ1-1, the V gene TRBV6-4; unclear D gene. V was pared by 11 bases and J by 11 bases, with 15 bases between. The V gene's germline CDR1 is MRHNA and CDR2 SNTAGT. This CDR3 comprises 10 residues.

The chain combines TRBV12-3 or TRBV12-4 with TRBJ1-6; tentative D call: TRBD1 (5 bases). Deletions cut 7 bases from V and 6 bases from J, with 13 bases between. This CDR3 has 14 residues. The CDR3 protein is CASKSGTSNSPLHF. CDR3 in DNA: TGTGCCAGCAAATCCGGGACGAGTAATTCACCCCTCCACTTT.

The sample holds a few counts of this clonotype. This chain connects TRBV9 to TRBJ2-7; 11 nucleotides match TRBD1. J gave up 7 bases and V 0 bases, and 9 bases lay outside the gene matches. Looked up from germline, CDR1 is SGDLS and CDR2 is YYNGEE. The CDR3 is made up of 16 amino acids. The CDR3, as DNA: TGTGCCAGCAGCGTAGGAGGGACAGGGGGAAAAGGGGAGCAGTACTTC. It codes for CASSVGGTGGKGEQYF.

This clonotype was seen repeatedly, ten times or more. The chain recombines TRBV6-5 with TRBJ2-7, with D perhaps matching TRBD1 or TRBD2 (6 bases each). Germline V gene data show CDR1 as MNHEY and CDR2 as SVGAGI. Trimming shortened V by 6 bases and J by 3 bases, and 21 bases separated the two germline ends. CDR3 length: 16 amino acids. Here the CDR3 reads CASSRTPWGASYEQYF. The DNA of the CDR3 is TGTGCCAGCAGCCGGACCCCGTGGGGGGCAAGCTACGAGCAGTACTTC.

This clonotype was seen ten or more times. V and J are TRBV6-5 and TRBJ2-5; 7 bases fit TRBD1. V shed 2 bases, J shed 1 base, and the junction held 4 bases outside the gene matches. The CDR3 is 15 residues long. CDR1 MNHEY and CDR2 SVGAGI come from the germline V gene. The CDR3 reads CASSYGTARQETQYF. Written as DNA, the CDR3 is TGTGCCAGCAGTTACGGGACAGCTCGCCAAGAGACCCAGTACTTC.